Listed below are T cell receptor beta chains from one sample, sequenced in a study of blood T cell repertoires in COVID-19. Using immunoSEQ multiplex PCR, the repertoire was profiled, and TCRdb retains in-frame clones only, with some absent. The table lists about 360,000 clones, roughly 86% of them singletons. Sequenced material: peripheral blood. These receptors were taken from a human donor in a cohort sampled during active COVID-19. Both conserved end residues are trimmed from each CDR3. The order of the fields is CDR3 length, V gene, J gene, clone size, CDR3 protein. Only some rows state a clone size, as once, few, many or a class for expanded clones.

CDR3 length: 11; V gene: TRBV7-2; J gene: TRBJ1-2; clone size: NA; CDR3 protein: ASSPDSTDGYT
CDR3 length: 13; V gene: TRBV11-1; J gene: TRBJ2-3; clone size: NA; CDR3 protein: ASSMGQGRTDTQY
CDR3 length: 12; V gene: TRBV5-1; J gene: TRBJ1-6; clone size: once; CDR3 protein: ASSLGGESSPLH
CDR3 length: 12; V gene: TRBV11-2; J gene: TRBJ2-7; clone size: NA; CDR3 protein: ASSLAGGTHEQY
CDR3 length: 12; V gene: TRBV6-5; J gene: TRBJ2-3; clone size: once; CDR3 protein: ASSYSKGLFTQY
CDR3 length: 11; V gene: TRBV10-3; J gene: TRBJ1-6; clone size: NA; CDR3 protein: AISGGYNSPLH
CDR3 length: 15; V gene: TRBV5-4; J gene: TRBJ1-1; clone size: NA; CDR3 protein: ASSLEGDRGRRTEAF
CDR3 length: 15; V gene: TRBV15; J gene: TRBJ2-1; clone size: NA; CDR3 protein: ATSRDAGSLSYNEQF
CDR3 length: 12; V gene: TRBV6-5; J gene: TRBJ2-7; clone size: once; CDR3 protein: ASKSGQEPYEQY
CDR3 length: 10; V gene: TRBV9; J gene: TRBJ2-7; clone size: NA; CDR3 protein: ASSVRGTEQY
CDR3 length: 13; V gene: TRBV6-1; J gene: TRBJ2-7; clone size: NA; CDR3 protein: ASSEVGGGPYEQY
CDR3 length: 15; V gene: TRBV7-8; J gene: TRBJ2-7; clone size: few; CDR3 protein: ASSWRKPGQGFYEQY
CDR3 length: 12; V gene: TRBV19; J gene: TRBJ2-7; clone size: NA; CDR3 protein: ASSIADRDYEQY
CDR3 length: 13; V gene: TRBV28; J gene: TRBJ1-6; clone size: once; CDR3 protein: ASSLLGQRNSPLH
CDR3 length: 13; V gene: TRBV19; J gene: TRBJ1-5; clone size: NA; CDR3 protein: ASSIEWVSRQPQH
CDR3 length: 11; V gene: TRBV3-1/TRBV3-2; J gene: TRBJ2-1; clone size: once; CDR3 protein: ASSQEGGAEQF
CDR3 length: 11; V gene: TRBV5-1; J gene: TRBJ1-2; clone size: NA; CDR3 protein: ASSHGTGYGYT
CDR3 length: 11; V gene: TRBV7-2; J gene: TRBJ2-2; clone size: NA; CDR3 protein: ASSFTNTGELF
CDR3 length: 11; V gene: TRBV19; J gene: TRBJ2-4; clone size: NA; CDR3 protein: ASRADRGNIQY
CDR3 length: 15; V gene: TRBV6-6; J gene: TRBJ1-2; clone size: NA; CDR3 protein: ASSRTGQGDTRRGYT
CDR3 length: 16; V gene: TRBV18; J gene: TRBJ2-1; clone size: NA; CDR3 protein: ASSRGLAGGLKRNEQF
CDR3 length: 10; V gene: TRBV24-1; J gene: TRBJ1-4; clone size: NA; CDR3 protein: ATSLGGEKLF
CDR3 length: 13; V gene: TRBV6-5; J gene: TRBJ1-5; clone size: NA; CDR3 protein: ASSPLLGGGQPQH
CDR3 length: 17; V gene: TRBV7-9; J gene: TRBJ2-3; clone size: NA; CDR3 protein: ASSLETTSGGTSTDTQY
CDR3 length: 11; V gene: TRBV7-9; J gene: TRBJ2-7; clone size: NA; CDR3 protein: ASSSNRGEGLY
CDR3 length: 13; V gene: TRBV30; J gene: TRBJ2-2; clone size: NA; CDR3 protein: AWRMGAFDTGELF
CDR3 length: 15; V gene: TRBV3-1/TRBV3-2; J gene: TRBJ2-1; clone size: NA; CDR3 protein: ASSPQTAFAGLNEQF
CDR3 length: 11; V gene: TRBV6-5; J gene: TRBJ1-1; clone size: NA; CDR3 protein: ASNTGGTTEAF
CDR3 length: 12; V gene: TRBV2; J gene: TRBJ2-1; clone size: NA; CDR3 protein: ASSVRSSYNEQF
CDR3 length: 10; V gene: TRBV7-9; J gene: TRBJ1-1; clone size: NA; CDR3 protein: ASSSTGFKAF
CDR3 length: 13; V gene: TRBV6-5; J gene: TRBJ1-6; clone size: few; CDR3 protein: ASWTPGTGGFPLH
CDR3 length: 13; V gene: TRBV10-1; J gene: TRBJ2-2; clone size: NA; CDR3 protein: ASSERGPATGELF
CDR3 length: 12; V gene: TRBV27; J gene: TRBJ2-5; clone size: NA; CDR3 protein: ASSPRTGEETQY
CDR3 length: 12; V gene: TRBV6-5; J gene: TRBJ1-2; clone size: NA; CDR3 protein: ASRPGTGNYGYT
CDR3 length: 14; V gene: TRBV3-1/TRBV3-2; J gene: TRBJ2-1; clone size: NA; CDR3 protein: ASSQGGLASYNEQF
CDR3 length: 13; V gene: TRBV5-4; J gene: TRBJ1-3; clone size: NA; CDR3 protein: ASSQDRVSGNTIY
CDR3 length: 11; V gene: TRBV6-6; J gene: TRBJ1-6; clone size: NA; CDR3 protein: AASPRGNSPLH
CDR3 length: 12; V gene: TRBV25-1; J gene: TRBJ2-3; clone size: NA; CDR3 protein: ASSELSEPDTQY
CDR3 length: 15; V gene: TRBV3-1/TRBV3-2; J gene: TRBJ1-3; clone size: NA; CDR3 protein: ASSQDPGDRSGNTIY
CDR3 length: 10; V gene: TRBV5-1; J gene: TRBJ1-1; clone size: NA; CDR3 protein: ASSLDRGEAF
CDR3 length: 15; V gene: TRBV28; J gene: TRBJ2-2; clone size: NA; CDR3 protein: ASSFYKVAGVAGELF
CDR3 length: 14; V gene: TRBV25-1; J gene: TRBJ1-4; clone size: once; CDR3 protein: ASSEYSRVDHEKLF
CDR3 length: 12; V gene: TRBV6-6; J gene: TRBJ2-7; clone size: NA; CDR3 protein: ASSYSGSSYEQY
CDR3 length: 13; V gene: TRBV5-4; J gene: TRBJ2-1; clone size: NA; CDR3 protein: ASSRTSGIDNEQF